This T cell receptor beta chain emerged from a study of blood T cell repertoires in COVID-19. Study-level background: The analysed material was cDNA or gDNA that came from T cells, B-cell-depleted T cells, or PBMCs.

Libraries were prepared by immunoSEQ multiplex PCR; TCRdb keeps only in-frame clonotypes and omits some of them. This table has about 260,000 clones, around 87% appearing once. This clonotype was obtained from a woman in her 50s who had recovered from COVID-19. Material: peripheral blood.

The CDR3 DNA is TGTGCCAGCAGTTTGACAGGGCGTAGCATTCGTTACGAGCAGTACTTC. Protein product: CASSLTGRSIRYEQYF. This rearrangement joins TRBV27 to TRBJ2-7; 7 positions agree with TRBD1. The germline V gene encodes CDR1 MNHEY and CDR2 SMNVEV (reference sequence). The CDR3 has 16 residues. J was trimmed by 4 bases and V by 3 bases; bases with no gene match: 12.